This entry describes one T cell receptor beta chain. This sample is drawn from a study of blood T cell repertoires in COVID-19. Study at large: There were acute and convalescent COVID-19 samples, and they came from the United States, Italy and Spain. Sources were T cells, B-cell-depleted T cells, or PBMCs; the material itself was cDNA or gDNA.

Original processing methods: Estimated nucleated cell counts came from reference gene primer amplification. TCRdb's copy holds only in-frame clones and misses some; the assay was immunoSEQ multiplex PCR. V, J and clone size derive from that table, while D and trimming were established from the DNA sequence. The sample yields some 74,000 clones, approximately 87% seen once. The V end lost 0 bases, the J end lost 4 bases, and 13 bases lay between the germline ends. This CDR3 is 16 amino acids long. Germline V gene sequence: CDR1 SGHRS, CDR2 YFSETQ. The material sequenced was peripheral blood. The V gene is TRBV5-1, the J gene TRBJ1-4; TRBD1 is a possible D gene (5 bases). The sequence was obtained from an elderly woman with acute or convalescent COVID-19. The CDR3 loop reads CASSLVGGTNNEKLFF. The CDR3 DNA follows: TGCGCCAGCAGCTTGGTCGGCGGGACCAATAATGAAAAACTGTTTTTT.